This entry lists 22 T cell receptor beta chains sequenced from one sample in a study of cytomegalovirus exposure and HLA in healthy donors. PCR primers comprised 60 Vbeta and 13 Jbeta primers. Clones were read by immunoSEQ multiplex PCR, and TCRdb kept only the in-frame ones, dropping some. The sample carries 200,000 to 250,000 clones, 77% recorded once. Sequencing used PBMCs. The receptor source for this set is a woman in her fifties or sixties in good health and CMV-seropositive.

V gene TRBV6-5 combines with J gene TRBJ2-5; 9 nucleotides agree with TRBD1. The CDR3 spans 14 residues. The germline V gene encodes CDR1 MNHEY and CDR2 SVGAGI. Unmatched junction bases numbered 4, after V lost 3 bases and J lost 5 bases. In DNA, the CDR3 is TGTGCCAGCAGTTATACAGGGGGCCGGGAGACCCAGTACTTC. As protein: CASSYTGGRETQYF.

The chain joins TRBV6-5 to TRBJ1-3; 7 positions match TRBD1. The V segment lost 5 bases and the J segment 0 bases; nucleotides outside the gene matches: 1. The CDR3 totals 14 residues. The germline V gene encodes CDR1 MNHEY and CDR2 SVGAGI. This chain's CDR3 is CASSGTVSGNTIYF. The CDR3 coding sequence is TGTGCCAGCAGTGGGACAGTCTCTGGAAACACCATATATTTT.

The CDR3 region is CASSVGGPGNTEAFF. CDR3 DNA: TGTGCCAGCAGCGTAGGGGGGCCCGGGAACACTGAAGCTTTCTTT. The chain has TRBV9 and TRBJ1-1; D is perhaps TRBD1 (6 bases). The V end lost 0 bases, the J end lost 1 base, and 10 bases lay between the germline ends. Germline CDR1 is SGDLS and CDR2 is YYNGEE. The CDR3 sequence is 15 residues long.

This rearrangement joins TRBV19 to TRBJ1-1; D ambiguous. There are 14 residues in the CDR3. Trimming shortened V by 10 bases and J by 1 base, and 16 bases separated the two germline ends. CDR1 and CDR2 from the germline V gene are LNHDA and SQIVND (reference sequence). Here the CDR3 reads CATRPGFPNTEAFF. In nucleotides, the CDR3 is TGTGCCACTAGACCGGGGTTTCCGAACACTGAAGCTTTCTTT.

V gene TRBV7-2 combines with J gene TRBJ1-2, with TRBD1 matching 9 bases. This CDR3 has 13 residues. Germline V gives CDR1 SGHTA, CDR2 FQGNSA. V was pared by 3 bases and J by 8 bases, with 4 bases of the junction left unmatched. The CDR3 loop reads CASSLDRGQGYTF. The CDR3 DNA is TGTGCCAGCAGCTTGGACAGGGGCCAAGGCTACACCTTC.

The V call is TRBV12-5, the J call TRBJ1-5, with D maybe TRBD1 (6 bases). This CDR3 is 13 amino acids long. Germline CDR1 LGHNT, CDR2 FRNRAP. The V and J ends lost 6 bases and 6 bases respectively, with 12 bases between them. CDR3 in amino acids: CASGLQGAQPQHF. For the CDR3, the DNA is TGTGCTAGTGGCCTACAGGGCGCTCAGCCCCAGCATTTT.

The chain employs TRBV6-8 and TRBJ1-5; 7 bases agree with TRBD1. The CDR3 is 14 amino acids. CDR1 MNHGY and CDR2 SAAAGT come from the germline V gene. J gave up 7 bases and V 6 bases, and 9 bases lay outside the gene matches. The CDR3 DNA sequence: TGTGCCAGCAGGCAGACAGGGAAGGGCCAGCCCCAGCATTTT. Protein: CASRQTGKGQPQHF.

V usage is TRBV11-2 and J usage is TRBJ2-2; a weak D match, TRBD1 (5 bases). The germline V gene has CDR1 SGHAT and CDR2 FQNNGV. Trimming removed 0 bases at V and 8 bases at J, with 10 bases between. This CDR3 has 14 residues. CDR3 protein: CASSLEWGAGELFF. In nucleotides, the CDR3 is TGTGCCAGCAGCTTAGAGTGGGGCGCGGGGGAGCTGTTTTTT.

The CDR3 DNA reads as TGTGCCACTCTAGCGGGTATCTACAATGAGCAGTTCTTC. Translated, it gives CATLAGIYNEQFF. The rearrangement uses TRBV2 and TRBJ2-1, with 8 nucleotides matching TRBD2. This CDR3 has 13 amino acids. V dropped 10 bases and J dropped 3; count of bases not matched to a gene: 5. Germline CDR1 reads SNHLY; CDR2 reads FYNNEI.

The rearrangement joins TRBV15 to TRBJ1-6; 8 positions match TRBD1. The CDR3 totals 16 residues. Germline V gene sequence: CDR1 LNHNV, CDR2 YYDKDF (reference sequence). V was clipped by 4 bases and J by 5 bases; unmatched bases: 7. CDR3 sequence (DNA): TGTGCCACCAGCACCGGACAGGGATCGAATAATTCACCCCTCCACTTT. It yields the protein CATSTGQGSNNSPLHF.

The table lists this clone with a count of one. The J gene is TRBJ1-1, the V gene TRBV6-1; possibly TRBD1 for D (6 bases). Germline CDR1 and CDR2: MNHNS and SASEGT. The CDR3 runs to 15 residues. Trimming cost V 8 bases and J 1 base, with 17 bases left between them. The CDR3 here is CASATGMRGNTEAFF. CDR3 coding DNA: TGTGCCAGCGCCACAGGGATGAGGGGGAACACTGAAGCTTTCTTT.

This clone was observed a single time. J is TRBJ2-3 and V is TRBV18; D may be TRBD1 (6 bases). The CDR3 loop spans 16 amino acids. Germline loops: CDR1 KGHSH, CDR2 LQKENI. V was clipped by 1 base and J by 0 bases, with 11 bases between them. CDR3 in DNA: TGTGCCAGCTCACCACAGGGGGAGTTTAGCACAGATACGCAGTATTTT. Residues: CASSPQGEFSTDTQYF.

With respect to this clone: The identical CDR3 is also encoded by other nucleotide sequences in the sample. The chain carries TRBV4-2 and TRBJ2-5, with 10 bases fitting TRBD2. V gave up 0 bases and J gave up 4 bases; unmatched junction bases: 11. Germline lookup yields CDR1 LGHNA and CDR2 YNFKEQ. This CDR3 contains 18 residues. The CDR3 DNA sequence: TGTGCCAGCAGCCAAGATCGAGGTAGCGGGGGGTCGGGAGAGACCCAGTACTTC. Amino acid sequence: CASSQDRGSGGSGETQYF.

The V and J genes are TRBV4-3 and TRBJ2-2, with 13 bases that match TRBD2. The CDR3 runs to 21 residues. Germline assignment: CDR1 LGHNA and CDR2 YSLEER. Losses at the gene ends were 0 bases for V and 6 bases for J; bases not matched to a gene: 16. This chain's CDR3 is CASSQDKRRTSGGGGAGELFF. In DNA form, the CDR3 reads TGCGCCAGCAGCCAAGATAAACGAAGGACTAGCGGGGGCGGAGGGGCCGGGGAGCTGTTTTTT.

This rearrangement joins TRBV6-6 to TRBJ1-1, with TRBD1 matching 9 bases. Trimming cost V 4 bases and J 4 bases; bases outside gene matches: 1. From germline, CDR1 is MNHNY and CDR2 SVGAGI (reference sequence). This CDR3 has 13 residues. The chain's CDR3 is CASSSTGGTEAFF. The CDR3, as DNA: TGTGCCAGCAGTTCGACAGGGGGCACTGAAGCTTTCTTT.

This clone appeared a single time. This chain connects TRBV30 to TRBJ2-2, with 10 bases lining up with TRBD2. This CDR3 contains 13 residues. J lost 7 bases, V lost 8 bases, and 7 bases had no gene match. Germline CDR1 reads GTSNPN; CDR2 reads SVGIG (reference sequence). The chain's CDR3 is CARTSGTVGELFF. The CDR3 DNA is TGTGCCCGTACTAGCGGGACTGTCGGGGAGCTGTTTTTT.

The gene calls are TRBV10-3 and TRBJ1-1, with 8 bases identical to TRBD1. V trimming: 6 bases; J trimming: 8 bases; junction bases outside the gene matches: 2. Per the germline V gene, CDR1 is ENHRY and CDR2 is SYGVKD. The CDR3 runs 11 residues. The CDR3 here is CAIRGDREAFF. CDR3 bases: TGTGCCATCAGGGGGGACAGGGAAGCTTTCTTT.

The rearrangement joins TRBV4-2 to TRBJ2-7; 7 bases line up with TRBD2. V dropped 4 bases and J dropped 1; count of bases not matched to a gene: 16. The V gene's germline CDR1 is LGHNA and CDR2 YNFKEQ. CDR3 length: 18 amino acids. The CDR3 coding sequence is TGTGCCAGCAGCCGACAAGCGCCGGGACGGGAGGCGTCCTACGAGCAGTACTTC. This codes for CASSRQAPGREASYEQYF.

V usage is TRBV5-1 and J usage is TRBJ2-1, with D possibly TRBD2 on 6 matching bases. Germline V lookup: CDR1 SGHRS, CDR2 YFSETQ. Between the trimmed V and J ends, which lost 3 bases and 7 bases, there was a span of 11 bases. The CDR3 runs to 13 residues. The CDR3 region has the DNA TGCGCCAGCAGCTCGGGACTCCGGAATGAGCAGTTCTTC. Its protein is CASSSGLRNEQFF.

J is TRBJ2-3 and V is TRBV5-6; 9 bases match TRBD2. The germline V gene encodes CDR1 SGHDT and CDR2 YYEEEE. J was trimmed by 5 bases and V by 0 bases; bases with no gene match: 10. The CDR3 covers 17 residues. CDR3 sequence (DNA): TGTGCCAGCAGCTTGGCCGGTGGCGGGGGGGCACGAGATACGCAGTATTTT. This gives the protein CASSLAGGGGARDTQYF.

V usage is TRBV7-2 and J usage is TRBJ1-1; 11 nucleotides line up with TRBD1. CDR3 length equals 14 residues. In germline, CDR1 is SGHTA, CDR2 FQGNSA. The ends lost 5 bases at V and 3 bases at J; junction bases unmatched: 2. The CDR3 DNA sequence: TGTGCCAGCAGCAAGGACAGGGGGCACACTGAAGCTTTCTTT. Protein: CASSKDRGHTEAFF.

The V and J genes are TRBV6-5 and TRBJ1-1; a possible D gene is TRBD1 (6 bases). Trimming left V 6 bases short and J 6 bases short, with 11 bases between. Germline V gene lookup returns CDR1 MNHEY and CDR2 SVGAGI. CDR3 size: 12 residues. The CDR3 loop is CASSPQGPEAFF. CDR3 nucleotides: TGTGCCAGCAGCCCACAGGGACCTGAAGCTTTCTTT.